The rows below give T cell receptor beta chains drawn from one sample of a study of blood T cell repertoires in COVID-19. The assay was immunoSEQ multiplex PCR, and TCRdb's table has in-frame clones only and misses some. The profile shows some 180,000 clones, about 76% of them singletons. Source material: peripheral blood. Source of these receptors: a woman aged 40 to 55 with COVID-19, enrolled during active disease. CDR3s include the opening cysteine and the closing phenylalanine or tryptophan. The D gene is left open where the match is weak. Only part of the rows carry a size: once, few, many, or a class if the clone is expanded.

size: .; D: .; V: TRBV11-2; J: TRBJ2-2; DNA: TGTGCCAGCAGCTCCCCTAGTTTGGGCACCGGGGAGCTGTTTTTT; CDR3: CASSSPSLGTGELFF
size: .; D: .; V: TRBV29-1; J: TRBJ2-3; DNA: TGCAGCGTTGAAGGGGCAGGGGAATATACGCAGTATTTT; CDR3: CSVEGAGEYTQYF
size: few; D: TRBD2; V: TRBV6-4; J: TRBJ2-1; DNA: TGTGCCACTAAGGGCCTAGCGGGACAAGAGCAGTTCTTC; CDR3: CATKGLAGQEQFF
size: .; D: .; V: TRBV11-1; J: TRBJ2-1; DNA: TGTGCCAGCAGCTTAGCCCAGGGCAGGGTAGGCAGTGAGCAGTTCTTC; CDR3: CASSLAQGRVGSEQFF
size: .; D: TRBD1; V: TRBV6-5; J: TRBJ1-5; DNA: TGTGCCAGTTATGGGACAGAGAGCAATCAGCCCCAGCATTTT; CDR3: CASYGTESNQPQHF
size: .; D: TRBD1; V: TRBV6-5; J: TRBJ1-2; DNA: TGTGCCAGCAATCCACAGGGGGGAGGTGGCTACACCTTC; CDR3: CASNPQGGGGYTF
size: .; D: .; V: TRBV5-6; J: TRBJ1-6; DNA: TGTGCCAGCAGGAAAATCTTACAGGATAGCTCCTATAATTCACCCCTCCACTTT; CDR3: CASRKILQDSSYNSPLHF
size: once; D: .; V: TRBV19; J: TRBJ1-2; DNA: TGTGCCAGTAGTATGAGCCGCTATGGCTACACCTTC; CDR3: CASSMSRYGYTF
size: .; D: .; V: TRBV6-2/TRBV6-3; J: TRBJ1-1; DNA: TGTGCCAGCAGTTACAATGGGCATGTGAACACTGAAGCTTTCTTT; CDR3: CASSYNGHVNTEAFF
size: .; D: TRBD1; V: TRBV11-1; J: TRBJ2-3; DNA: TGTGCCAGCGAGCAGGGACAGGGGGCTGATACGCAGTATTTT; CDR3: CASEQGQGADTQYF
size: .; D: .; V: TRBV5-4; J: TRBJ1-3; DNA: TGTGCCAGCAGCTTGGCTCAGGGGCGAGGCGCCGGAAACACCATATATTTT; CDR3: CASSLAQGRGAGNTIYF
size: few; D: TRBD1; V: TRBV9; J: TRBJ2-2; DNA: TGTGCCAGCAGCGTAGGACAGGGGACTTGGGGGTACACCGGGGAGCTGTTTTTT; CDR3: CASSVGQGTWGYTGELFF
size: few; D: .; V: TRBV3-1/TRBV3-2; J: TRBJ1-1; DNA: TGTGCCAGCAGCCAAACGGCAGGGTCCACTGAAGCTTTCTTT; CDR3: CASSQTAGSTEAFF
size: .; D: TRBD2; V: TRBV5-1; J: TRBJ2-1; DNA: TGCGCCAGCAGAGGCAGCGGGGGGGACTACAATGAGCAGTTCTTC; CDR3: CASRGSGGDYNEQFF
size: .; D: TRBD2; V: TRBV19; J: TRBJ2-7; DNA: TGTGCCAGTACCGACGGACTAGCGAACTACGAGCAGTACTTC; CDR3: CASTDGLANYEQYF
size: .; D: .; V: TRBV4-2; J: TRBJ2-3; DNA: TGTGCCAGCAGCCAAGAAGGTACCTCGATCCGGGACACAGATACGCAGTATTTT; CDR3: CASSQEGTSIRDTDTQYF
size: .; D: .; V: TRBV18; J: TRBJ2-7; DNA: TGTGCCAGCTCACCCGCATCTAGATCCTACGAGCAGTACTTC; CDR3: CASSPASRSYEQYF
size: .; D: .; V: TRBV6-5; J: TRBJ1-5; DNA: TGTGCCAGCAGTTTCGGGACGGGGGTCAATCAGCCCCAGCATTTT; CDR3: CASSFGTGVNQPQHF
size: .; D: .; V: TRBV29-1; J: TRBJ2-3; DNA: TGCAGCGCCTCCGCACGGGGGGCTTCCACAGATACGCAGTATTTT; CDR3: CSASARGASTDTQYF
size: .; D: .; V: TRBV19; J: TRBJ1-4; DNA: TGTGCCAGTAGGAGGGCTGGACTTGAAAAACTGTTTTTT; CDR3: CASRRAGLEKLFF
size: .; D: .; V: TRBV11-3; J: TRBJ2-7; DNA: TGTGCCAGCAGCTATACCACCGGCGAGCAGTACTTC; CDR3: CASSYTTGEQYF
size: .; D: TRBD2; V: TRBV9; J: TRBJ2-1; DNA: TGTGCCAGCAGCCCGGGGGGGAGCTCCTACAATGAGCAGTTCTTC; CDR3: CASSPGGSSYNEQFF
size: .; D: .; V: TRBV27; J: TRBJ2-1; DNA: TGTGCCAGCAGTGAAGGACTATTCTCCTACAATGAGCAGTTCTTC; CDR3: CASSEGLFSYNEQFF
size: once; D: .; V: TRBV15; J: TRBJ2-7; DNA: TGTGCCACCAGCAGAGAGGTCGGCGGCTTGGGCGAGCAGTACTTC; CDR3: CATSREVGGLGEQYF
size: few; D: TRBD2; V: TRBV5-1; J: TRBJ2-7; DNA: TGCGCCAGCAGCTTGGCTCTAGCGGGAGCAGAAGAGCAGTACTTC; CDR3: CASSLALAGAEEQYF
size: .; D: TRBD1; V: TRBV12-5; J: TRBJ1-3; DNA: TGTGCTAGTGGTTTGGTATACCCGGACAGGGAAAGATATGGAAACACCATATATTTT; CDR3: CASGLVYPDRERYGNTIYF
size: .; D: .; V: TRBV18; J: TRBJ1-6; DNA: TGTGCCAGCTCAACCGGGGGGATAATTGACTCACCCCTCCACTTT; CDR3: CASSTGGIIDSPLHF
size: few; D: .; V: TRBV6-2/TRBV6-3; J: TRBJ1-2; DNA: TGTGCCAGCAGTACAGGTCTAAGGGGCTACACCTTC; CDR3: CASSTGLRGYTF
size: few; D: TRBD1; V: TRBV5-6; J: TRBJ1-6; DNA: TGTGCCAGCAGCGCTAACACAGGGGCGGAGGCCTATAATTCACCCCTCCACTTT; CDR3: CASSANTGAEAYNSPLHF
size: .; D: TRBD1; V: TRBV9; J: TRBJ2-7; DNA: TGTGCCAGCAGCGTAGGACCGGGACAGACCTACGAGCAGTACTTC; CDR3: CASSVGPGQTYEQYF
size: .; D: .; V: TRBV5-4; J: TRBJ2-5; DNA: TGTGCCAGCTCACAGGAGGGTGGGGAGACCCAGTACTTC; CDR3: CASSQEGGETQYF
size: .; D: TRBD1; V: TRBV27; J: TRBJ2-1; DNA: TGTGCCAGCGGAGGGACAGGGGCCTACAATGAGCAGTTCTTC; CDR3: CASGGTGAYNEQFF
size: .; D: .; V: TRBV19; J: TRBJ2-7; DNA: TGTGCCAGTGGACAGCCCGTGGGGGAGCAGTACTTC; CDR3: CASGQPVGEQYF
size: .; D: .; V: TRBV5-5; J: TRBJ1-1; DNA: TGTGCCAGCAGCTTGAATCTTGAAGCTTTCTTT; CDR3: CASSLNLEAFF
size: .; D: .; V: TRBV4-2; J: TRBJ1-1; DNA: TGTGCCAGCAGCCAAGAGTTGGTACAGTACACTGAAGCTTTCTTT; CDR3: CASSQELVQYTEAFF
size: few; D: .; V: TRBV4-1; J: TRBJ1-2; DNA: TGCGCCAGCAGCCGCCAAGGGGCCTATGGCTACACCTTC; CDR3: CASSRQGAYGYTF
size: .; D: TRBD2; V: TRBV4-2; J: TRBJ2-7; DNA: TGTGCCAGCAGCCAAGATCTTCCTAGCGGGAGACGCTACGAGCAGTACTTC; CDR3: CASSQDLPSGRRYEQYF
size: .; D: .; V: TRBV5-5; J: TRBJ2-1; DNA: TGTGCCAGCAGCTTGGCCTTGGCGGGGGCCTTCTCTAACTACAATGAGCAGTTCTTC; CDR3: CASSLALAGAFSNYNEQFF
size: .; D: .; V: TRBV6-2/TRBV6-3; J: TRBJ2-1; DNA: TGTGCCAGCAGCTATACTCCCCCGGGAATCTCATACAATGAGCAGTTCTTC; CDR3: CASSYTPPGISYNEQFF
size: .; D: TRBD1; V: TRBV5-4; J: TRBJ1-2; DNA: TGTGCCAGCAGCTACCCGGGACAGCCCTATGGCTACACCTTC; CDR3: CASSYPGQPYGYTF
size: once; D: TRBD1; V: TRBV9; J: TRBJ1-2; DNA: TGTGCCAGCAGCTCTCCCGGGACAGGGGGGGTTGGCTACACCTTC; CDR3: CASSSPGTGGVGYTF
size: .; D: .; V: TRBV6-2/TRBV6-3; J: TRBJ2-5; DNA: TGTGCCAGCAGTCGAGGACTCGCTCGAGAGACCCAGTACTTC; CDR3: CASSRGLARETQYF
size: .; D: TRBD1; V: TRBV5-6; J: TRBJ2-3; DNA: TGTGCCAGCAGCTTGTTTGGACAGGGGATGAGGTTAGGGACAGATACGCAGTATTTT; CDR3: CASSLFGQGMRLGTDTQYF
size: .; D: .; V: TRBV9; J: TRBJ1-5; DNA: TGTGCCAGCAGCGTAGGGGGGGTCAGCAATCAGCCCCAGCATTTT; CDR3: CASSVGGVSNQPQHF
size: .; D: TRBD1; V: TRBV10-3; J: TRBJ2-7; DNA: TGTGCCATCAGCGCCGGGACAGGTTACTACGAGCAGTACTTC; CDR3: CAISAGTGYYEQYF
size: .; D: .; V: TRBV5-6; J: TRBJ2-7; DNA: TGTGCCAGCAGTTATGGAACAGCTTCCTACGAGCAGTACTTC; CDR3: CASSYGTASYEQYF
size: few; D: TRBD1; V: TRBV19; J: TRBJ1-4; DNA: TGTGCCAGTAGAATACGGACAGGCGTAGAAAAACTGTTTTTT; CDR3: CASRIRTGVEKLFF
size: few; D: TRBD2; V: TRBV5-4; J: TRBJ2-2; DNA: TGTGCCAGCAGCTTAGGGCTAGCGGCTAACACCGGGGAGCTGTTTTTT; CDR3: CASSLGLAANTGELFF
size: .; D: TRBD1; V: TRBV6-5; J: TRBJ2-2; DNA: TGTGCCAGCACCCGGGACAGGGGAACCGGGGAGCTGTTTTTT; CDR3: CASTRDRGTGELFF
size: .; D: .; V: TRBV3-1/TRBV3-2; J: TRBJ1-3; DNA: TGTGCCAGCAGCCAAGTTTACAACGGGGATTGGTACACCATATATTTT; CDR3: CASSQVYNGDWYTIYF
size: .; D: .; V: TRBV11-2; J: TRBJ2-7; DNA: TGTGCCAGCAGCTACCGTCGCGGGGACAGATCCTACGAGCAGTACTTC; CDR3: CASSYRRGDRSYEQYF
size: few; D: .; V: TRBV6-5; J: TRBJ1-2; DNA: TGTGCCAGCACCCCTTTAGGGGTAGGGAACTATGGCTACACCTTC; CDR3: CASTPLGVGNYGYTF
size: once; D: TRBD2; V: TRBV9; J: TRBJ2-5; DNA: TGTGCCAGCAGCGTAAGTGGCGGGGGACAAGAGACCCAGTACTTC; CDR3: CASSVSGGGQETQYF
size: .; D: TRBD1; V: TRBV5-1; J: TRBJ2-7; DNA: TGCGCCAGCAGCCCGGACAGGGTGGGTTACGAGCAGTACTTC; CDR3: CASSPDRVGYEQYF